This T cell receptor beta chain derives from a study of vaccination effects on CD4 cells after COVID-19 (dated by TCRdb to 2021 to 2024). For context, the study as a whole: In the ViraFEST assay, PBMC were stimulated with viral peptide pools, and antigen-specific CD4+ T cell clonotypes were then identified by expansion using TCR sequencing. Each participant received two doses of an mRNA SARS-CoV-2 vaccine, either BNT162b2 or mRNA-1273. A few million PBMC per well were cultured with approximately 10 ug/ml peptides in IMDM containing around 5.3% human AB serum, roughly 10 IU/ml IL-2 and gentamicin. SARS-CoV-2 spike-specific CD4+ TCR repertoires from before and after mRNA vaccination were compared in COVID-19 convalescent patients and in infection-naive vaccine recipients. A total of 10 COVID-19 convalescent patients and 4 SARS-CoV-2-naive healthy vaccine recipients were included in the full study. Cultures from other donors in the study were sequenced using the Oncomine TCR Beta short-read assay on an Illumina iSeq 100.

Libraries came from the immunoSEQ multiplex PCR assay. DNA from the CD4+ T cells that had been cultured and isolated underwent TCR beta CDR3 sequencing. As for how the authors treated the data: Non-productive TCR sequences were removed, reads were trimmed to the CDR3 region, and CDR3s of at least 7 amino acids were retained. The MANAFEST web app was used to identify antigen-specific clonotypes by comparing expansion in peptide wells with expansion in reference cultures. Positive clones required FDR<0.05 expansion versus reference and all other wells, odds ratio above 5, and frequency above 0.1% in two replicate wells. Cross-reactive clonotypes were defined as significantly expanded in SARS-CoV-2 spike wells and in at least one common cold coronavirus spike condition. CDR3 similarity was assessed by Levenshtein distance using the stringdist R package, and unrooted trees were constructed with ape in R 3.6.1. TCRdb obtained this table from immuneACCESS and retained in-frame rearrangements with V and J assigned. These tables miss some clones; where compared with another copy, unresolved V genes account for less than half of the shortfall, and the remainder is unexplained. V, J and clone size were drawn from that table, and D and trimming were deduced from the DNA. Across this sample there are some 36,000 clones, with approximately 71% seen only once. The ten largest clones capture 4% to 4.5% of the sample.

From a lookup of the germline V gene, CDR1 and CDR2 are MNHEY and SVGAGI. V is clipped by 6 bases and J by 0 bases, and the sequence between their germline boundaries is 11 bases long. Including the terminal cysteine and phenylalanine, the CDR3 comprises 14 residues. Just the 42-base CDR3 DNA is kept, in frame starting at base 1. A note on this clone: There is no known antigen for this receptor. Base qualities are not provided; no much larger clone lies one nucleotide away.

After less than 13 days of culture, CD4+ T cells were isolated with the EasySep CD4+ T cell isolation kit. None of the healthy vaccine recipients had a prior SARS-CoV-2 infection, which was confirmed by nucleocapsid antibody tests that came back negative both before and after vaccination. On days 3 and 7, half of the culture medium was replaced with fresh IL-2-containing medium. Unless noted otherwise, every peptide stimulation condition was grown in triplicate wells. Using Ficoll-Paque Plus gradient centrifugation, PBMC were separated from whole blood and then either used fresh or cryopreserved at -140C. Genomic DNA was extracted from cultured CD4+ T cells with the QIAamp micro DNA kit. Findings and caveats that apply to the study as a whole: The study was limited by a small number of convalescent patients and lacked early post-infection timepoints. In healthy vaccine recipients, vaccine-induced clones were almost all SARS-CoV-2 mono-reactive, with only 1 of 255 cross-reactive with common cold coronaviruses. Clones induced by infection and clones induced by vaccination both contracted markedly at late timepoints after vaccination, which fits with T cell responses waning over time.

The chain couples TRBV6-5 to TRBJ1-1, and TRBD1 may be the D gene, going by 6 matching bases. The material was CD4+ T cells from PBMCs cultured without peptide, obtained before COVID-19 vaccination. The TCR sequence derives from a human donor who received a COVID-19 vaccine. The CDR3 here reads CASRDSSMNTEAFF. The nucleotides are TGTGCCAGCAGGGACAGTTCGATGAACACTGAAGCTTTCTTT.